This TCR gamma chain was profiled in a study of γδ T cells in repeated Plasmodium falciparum infection. Across the study: The natural-infection arm compared Malian children under seasonal malaria with matched Australian children. Study results and limitations: The Malian cohort came from a small rural village of predominantly one ethnic group. Repeated controlled infections reportedly drove waves of new clonotype selection in Vdelta2-negative, mostly Vdelta1+, gammadelta repertoires. Vdelta2-negative gammadelta repertoires appeared less diverse and less shared in Malian than Australian children.

Germline V lookup: CDR1 EGSTGY, CDR2 YDSYTSSV. Germline trimming cut 4 bases from V and 3 bases from J; bases unmatched to any gene: 6. CDR3 size: 13 residues. Bulk repertoires came from Vgamma9/Vdelta2+ or Vdelta2-negative gammadelta T cells flow-sorted from PBMC. At least ten counts were recorded for this clone. Its antigen is unidentified. TCRdb's protein for this DNA is that of a much larger clone and differs from the translation at residue 7, likely a read error; the protein shown is the DNA translation. TCRdb reprocessed the multiplex PCR reads using CATT. The sample records 14,000 or so gamma-chain clones, under 2% being singletons.

V gene TRGV4 combines with J gene TRGJ1 or TRGJ2. No J gene is reported in TCRdb; it was inferred here by comparing the DNA with germline. The receptor comes from a pool of human donors (malaria-infected and uninfected, not separated). The sequenced sample was gamma-delta T cells from blood. The CDR3 protein is CATWEKSYYKKLF. The CDR3 DNA follows: TGTGCCACCTGGGAAAAGAGTTATTATAAGAAACTCTTT.